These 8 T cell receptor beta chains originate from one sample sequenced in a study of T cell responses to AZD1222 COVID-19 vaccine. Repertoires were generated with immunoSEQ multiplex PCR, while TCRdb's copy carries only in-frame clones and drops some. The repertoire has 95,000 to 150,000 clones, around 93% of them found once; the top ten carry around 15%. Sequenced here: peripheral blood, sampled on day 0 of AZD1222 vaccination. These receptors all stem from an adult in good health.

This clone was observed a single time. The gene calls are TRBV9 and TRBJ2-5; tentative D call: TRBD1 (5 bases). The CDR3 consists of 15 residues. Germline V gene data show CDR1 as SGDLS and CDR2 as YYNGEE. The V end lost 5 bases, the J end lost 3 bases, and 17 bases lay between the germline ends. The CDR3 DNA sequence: TGTGCCAGCAGTCGCTGGAAGGACACCAAAGAGACCCAGTACTTC. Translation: CASSRWKDTKETQYF.

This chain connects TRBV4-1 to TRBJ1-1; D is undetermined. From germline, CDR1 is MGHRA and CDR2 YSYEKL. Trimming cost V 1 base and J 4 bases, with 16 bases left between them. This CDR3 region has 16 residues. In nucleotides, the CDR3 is TGCGCCAGCAGCCAAGGGCCACTTGTTCAGAGCACTGAAGCTTTCTTT. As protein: CASSQGPLVQSTEAFF.

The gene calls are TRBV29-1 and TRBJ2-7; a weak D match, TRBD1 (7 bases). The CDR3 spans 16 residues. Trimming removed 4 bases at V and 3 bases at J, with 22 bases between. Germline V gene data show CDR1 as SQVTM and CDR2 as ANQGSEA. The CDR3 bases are TGCAGCGTTGTGGGCCGATCCCAGGGGGGCAGCTACGAGCAGTACTTC. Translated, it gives CSVVGRSQGGSYEQYF.

The DNA for the CDR3 is TGCGCCAGCAGCTTGAGGACAGGGCAGATTAACTCCTACAATGAGCAGTTCTTC. The encoded protein is CASSLRTGQINSYNEQFF. The chain has TRBV5-1 and TRBJ2-1, with TRBD1 identical over 8 bases. This CDR3 spans 18 amino acids. Germline CDR1 and CDR2: SGHRS and YFSETQ. The J segment lost 0 bases and the V segment lost 1 base, leaving 9 bases of the junction unmatched.

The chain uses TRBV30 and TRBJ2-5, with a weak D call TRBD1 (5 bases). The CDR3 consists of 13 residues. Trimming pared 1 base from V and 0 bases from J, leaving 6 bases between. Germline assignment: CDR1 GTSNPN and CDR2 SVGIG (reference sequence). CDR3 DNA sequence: TGTGCCTGGAGTGAGGGGTACCAAGAGACCCAGTACTTC. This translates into CAWSEGYQETQYF.

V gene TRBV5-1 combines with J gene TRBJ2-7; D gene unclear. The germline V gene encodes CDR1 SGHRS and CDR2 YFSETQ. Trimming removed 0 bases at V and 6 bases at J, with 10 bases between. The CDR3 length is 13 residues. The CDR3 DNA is TGCGCCAGCAGCTTGGGGTCCCTCAGCGAGCAGTACTTC. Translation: CASSLGSLSEQYF.

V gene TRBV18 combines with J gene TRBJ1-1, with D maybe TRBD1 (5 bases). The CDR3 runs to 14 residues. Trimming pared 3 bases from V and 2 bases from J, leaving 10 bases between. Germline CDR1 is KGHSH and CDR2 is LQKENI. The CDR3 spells CASSPGTVNTEAFF. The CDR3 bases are TGTGCCAGCTCACCTGGGACGGTAAACACTGAAGCTTTCTTT.

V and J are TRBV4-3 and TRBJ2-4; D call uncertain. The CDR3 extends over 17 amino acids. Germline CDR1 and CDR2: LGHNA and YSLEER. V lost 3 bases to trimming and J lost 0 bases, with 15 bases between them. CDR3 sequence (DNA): TGCGCCAGCAGCCAGGCTGCCTCGTTACTAGCCAAAAACATTCAGTACTTC. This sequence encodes CASSQAASLLAKNIQYF.